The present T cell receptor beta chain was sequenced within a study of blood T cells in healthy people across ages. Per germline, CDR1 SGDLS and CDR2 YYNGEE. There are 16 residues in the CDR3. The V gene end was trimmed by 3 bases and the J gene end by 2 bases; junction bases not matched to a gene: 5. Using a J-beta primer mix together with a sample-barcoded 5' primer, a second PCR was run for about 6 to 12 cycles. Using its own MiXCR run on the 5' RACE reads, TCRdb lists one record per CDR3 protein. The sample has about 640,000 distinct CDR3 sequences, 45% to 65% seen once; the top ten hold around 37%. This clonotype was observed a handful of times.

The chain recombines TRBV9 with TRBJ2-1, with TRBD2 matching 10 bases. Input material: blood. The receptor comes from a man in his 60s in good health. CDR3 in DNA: TGTGCCAGCAGCGAGGGGACTAGCGCCGCCTACAATGAGCAGTTCTTC. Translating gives CASSEGTSAAYNEQFF.